The sequence of this T cell receptor (beta chain) was determined in a study of blood T cell repertoires in COVID-19. Whole-study context: Acute and convalescent COVID-19 specimens originated in the United States, Italy and Spain.

Authors' methods: Reference gene primer amplification in the assay estimated nucleated cell counts. Produced via immunoSEQ multiplex PCR; TCRdb's table is partial and in-frame only. That table gives V, J and clone size, and the DNA gave D and trimming. The table includes approximately 80,000 clones, 90% detected once. Germline CDR1 is MNHEY and CDR2 is SMNVEV (reference sequence). The V segment lost 5 bases and the J segment 4 bases; nucleotides outside the gene matches: 5. This CDR3 spans 14 amino acids. The sample comprised peripheral blood. This TCR came from a woman aged 45-59 years in a cohort sampled during active COVID-19. V and J are TRBV27 and TRBJ2-7, with TRBD2 matching over 10 bases. Here the CDR3 reads CASSGSGRSYEQYF. The CDR3, as DNA: TGTGCCAGCAGTGGTAGCGGGAGGTCTTACGAGCAGTACTTC.